The 11 T cell receptor beta chains below all came from one sample that was sequenced in a study of tissue T cells after allogeneic stem cell transplantation. The time point: mouse harvest day 7 after allogeneic transplant. Tail vein injection delivered 10^7 T-cell-depleted bone marrow cells and 10^6 splenic CD5+ T cells. Assay used: immunoSEQ multiplex PCR; TCRdb lists only in-frame clones, some missing. The table has 2,000 or so clones, 50% to 60% seen once. The sample taken for sequencing was liver tissue. Every receptor here comes from a female BALB/c mouse given C57BL/6 T cells with graft-versus-host disease after an allogeneic hematopoietic cell transplant.

A note on this clone: Mouse gene names and germline throughout. From the germline J gene comes the end of the CDR3, since the read stops 1 residue before it. The chain employs TRBV26 and TRBJ2-5; D not certain. Per germline, CDR1 KGHPV and CDR2 FQNQEV (reference sequence). V was pared by 2 bases and J by 3 bases, with 6 bases between. This CDR3 contains 13 residues. CDR3 DNA, as far as it was read: TGTGCCAGCAGTCTGCGGCTTCAAGACACCCAGTAC. The encoded protein is CASSLRLQDTQY. The whole CDR3 sequence reads CASSLRLQDTQYF.

This clone has just a few counts. Gene names and germline match the mouse. The read gets to within 1 residue of the CDR3 end, and the germline J gene fills in the rest. The rearrangement joins TRBV26 to TRBJ1-1, with TRBD1 as a possible D gene (5 bases). CDR1 and CDR2 (germline): KGHPV, FQNQEV (reference sequence). Deletions cut 1 base from V and 0 bases from J, with 6 bases between. There are 14 residues in the CDR3. The covered CDR3 bases are TGTGCCAGCAGTCTGTTGACAGCAAACACAGAAGTCTTC. This gives the protein CASSLLTANTEVF. The whole CDR3 sequence reads CASSLLTANTEVFF.

As for this clone: Mouse germline and gene names are used. The CDR3 end falls 1 residue outside the read, so it is completed with the germline J gene. This chain joins TRBV3 and TRBJ1-2; D is unclear. The ends were cut back, 2 bases at V and 0 bases at J, with 7 bases in the middle. The length of the CDR3 is 14 residues. CDR1 and CDR2 (germline): SNHLY, FYNGKV (reference sequence). CDR3 bases read: TGTGCCAGCAGCTTAAGCACAACAAACTCCGACTACACC. This translates into CASSLSTTNSDYT. The CDR3, in full, reads CASSLSTTNSDYTF.

This clone has only one observation. Gene names and germline refer to mouse. The read falls 1 residue short of the CDR3 end, and the missing part is taken from the germline J gene. The V gene is TRBV29, the J gene TRBJ2-5; D possibly corresponds to TRBD2 (6 bases). The germline V and J ends were trimmed by 0 bases and 3 bases, with 13 bases remaining between them. From germline, CDR1 is MSHET and CDR2 SYDVDS. The CDR3 is 16 amino acids. The CDR3 here is CASSLSQGLPQDTQYF. The sequenced part of the CDR3 DNA is TGTGCTAGCAGTTTATCGCAGGGACTACCTCAAGACACCCAGTAC. Filled out from reference TRBV29 and TRBJ2-5, the complete variable domain reads DMKVTQMPRYLIKRMGENVLLECGQDMSHETMYWYRQDPGLGLQLIYISYDVDSNSEGDIPKGYRVSRKKREHFSLILDSAKTNQTSVYFCASSLSQGLPQDTQYFGPGTRLLVL.

Comments on this clone: Gene names and germline match the mouse. The missing CDR3 end, 1 residue past where the read stops, is filled in from the germline J gene. This chain uses TRBV12-1 with TRBJ2-5; 8 bases match TRBD2. The CDR3 extends over 14 amino acids. V was pared by 3 bases and J by 1 base, with 2 bases of the junction left unmatched. Germline CDR1 reads SGHSN; CDR2 reads HYEKVE. CDR3 sequence: CASSSGGHQDTQYF. The sequenced part of the CDR3 DNA is TGTGCCAGCTCTTCTGGGGGGCACCAAGACACCCAGTAC.

Remarks on this clone: The genes are named according to mouse. The missing CDR3 end, 1 residue past where the read stops, is filled in from the germline J gene. V usage is TRBV29 and J usage is TRBJ1-3, with D unresolved. V dropped 3 bases and J dropped 0 bases, with 6 bases sitting between them. Germline V gene lookup returns CDR1 MSHET and CDR2 SYDVDS. The CDR3 is made up of 14 amino acids. The DNA read from the CDR3 is TGTGCTAGCAGTTTCCGGGATTCTGGAAATACGCTCTAT. Residues: CASSFRDSGNTLY. The whole CDR3 sequence is CASSFRDSGNTLYF.

On this clone itself: Here the gene names and germline are mouse. The sequenced fragment ends 1 residue before the CDR3 boundary, so the rest is inferred from the germline J gene. The rearrangement joins TRBV19 to TRBJ2-1; TRBD2 might be the D (6 bases). Per germline, CDR1 FNHDT and CDR2 SITEND (reference sequence). The germline V and J ends were trimmed by 0 bases and 3 bases, with 7 bases remaining between them. The CDR3 length is 14 residues. The covered CDR3 bases are TGTGCCAGCAGTATAGTGGGGGTCTATGCTGAGCAGTTC. This codes for CASSIVGVYAEQF. The entire CDR3 protein reads CASSIVGVYAEQFF.

Points on this clone: Genes and germline come from the mouse. The read ends 1 residue shy of where the CDR3 ends; the end is completed using the germline J gene. V usage is TRBV23 and J usage is TRBJ2-4; the table assigns TRBD2, which was not confirmed against the DNA. This CDR3 is built from 14 residues. The germline gives CDR1 KGHTA, CDR2 FQNQQP. This chain's CDR3 is CSSSQSGGQNTLYF. The sequenced part of the CDR3 DNA is TGCTCCAGCAGTCAATCGGGGGGACAAAACACCTTGTAC.

Comments on this clone: Gene names and germline refer to mouse. Read sequence stops 1 residue before the CDR3 end, and the germline J gene provides the missing end. This rearrangement joins TRBV26 to TRBJ2-1; the D call may be TRBD1 or TRBD2 (5 bases each). The CDR3 spans 14 residues. V lost 6 bases to trimming and J lost 1 base, with 10 bases between them. The germline CDR1 and CDR2 sequences are KGHPV and FQNQEV (reference sequence). Here the CDR3 reads CASSRRGNYAEQFF. The sequenced part of the CDR3 DNA is TGTGCCAGCAGCCGACGGGGGAACTATGCTGAGCAGTTC.

This clone was found a few times. Genes and germline come from the mouse. The sequence runs out 1 residue before the end of the CDR3; the remainder is reconstructed from the germline J gene. The V call is TRBV1, the J call TRBJ2-5; the D gene is possibly TRBD1 (6 bases). There are 14 residues in the CDR3. V gave up 2 bases and J gave up 1 base, with 7 bases separating them. The germline gives CDR1 NSQYPW, CDR2 LRSPGD (reference sequence). The chain's CDR3 is CTCSARTDQDTQYF. CDR3 DNA, as far as it was read: TGCACCTGCAGTGCAAGGACAGACCAAGACACCCAGTAC. The full variable domain, with the rest looked up from reference TRBV1 and TRBJ2-5, is VTLLEQNPRWRLVPRGQAVNLRCILKNSQYPWMSWYQQDLQKQLQWLFTLRSPGDKEVKSLPGADYLATRVTDTELRLQVANMSQGRTLYCTCSARTDQDTQYFGPGTRLLVL.

As regards this clone: Gene names and germline refer to mouse. The read comes to an end 1 residue before the CDR3 does, leaving the germline J gene to fill in the end. The rearrangement joins TRBV15 to TRBJ2-7; D perhaps matches TRBD2 (6 bases). The ends were cut back, 6 bases at V and 4 bases at J, with 13 bases in the middle. In germline, CDR1 is SGHND, CDR2 FRSKSL. CDR3 length: 13 residues. CDR3 sequence: CASRSTGIYEQYF. The part of the CDR3 DNA that was read is TGTGCCAGCAGGTCTACTGGGATTTATGAACAGTAC.